The 3 T cell receptor beta chains below were found in one sample sequenced in a study of cytomegalovirus exposure and HLA in healthy donors. A multiplex PCR was run with 60 Vbeta primers and 13 Jbeta primers. Sequencing was performed with immunoSEQ multiplex PCR; in TCRdb, only in-frame clones are kept and a portion is missing. Seen here are some 100,000 clones, about four fifths observed once, and the top ten hold around 4%. Material: PBMCs. Receptors originate from a female donor in good health and CMV-seropositive.

V usage is TRBV4-3 and J usage is TRBJ2-7; D is unresolved. The CDR3 spans 11 residues. Germline loops: CDR1 LGHNA, CDR2 YSLEER. Trimming took 4 bases from V and 5 from J, leaving 6 bases between them. The chain's CDR3 is CASSLPDEQYF. CDR3 sequence (DNA): TGCGCCAGCAGCCTGCCGGACGAGCAGTACTTC.

This clone is a singleton in its sample. The V and J genes are TRBV7-2 and TRBJ1-1; D may be TRBD1 (5 bases). Trimming shortened V by 5 bases and J by 4 bases, and 14 bases separated the two germline ends. Germline V gene sequence: CDR1 SGHTA, CDR2 FQGNSA. The CDR3 is 14 amino acids. The CDR3 reads CASSPGRVGTEAFF. The DNA for the CDR3 is TGTGCCAGCAGCCCCGGCAGGGTCGGCACTGAAGCTTTCTTT.

About this clone itself: At one boundary the junction diverges from the germline segment, which might be a read error. The chain uses TRBV7-9 and TRBJ2-1, with 12 bases identical to TRBD2. Germline V gene data show CDR1 as SEHNR and CDR2 as FQNEAQ (reference sequence). The CDR3 has 16 amino acids. The CDR3 here is CSSSRLAGGSYNEQFF. CDR3 DNA: TGTTCCAGCAGCCGTCTAGCGGGAGGGTCCTACAATGAGCAGTTCTTC.